These T cell receptor beta chains were read from a single sample in a study of response to subunit inactivated influenza vaccine. TCRdb itself ran the RT-PCR reads through MiXCR, one entry per CDR3 protein. The sample lists over 800,000 distinct CDR3 sequences, around 20% seen once, with 10% in the top ten. Specimen: PBMCs from blood, collected 4 to 6 days after vaccination. The receptors come from a man aged 50 to 60 who received an inactivated influenza vaccine. Each CDR3 is given with its conserved first and last residue. Fields, in order: J gene, D gene, clone size, V gene, CDR3 DNA, CDR3 protein. A D gene is named only where the DNA matches it firmly. Clone size, where shown, is once, few, many, or a class for clones that have expanded.

>TRBJ2-1|.|few|TRBV4-2
TGTGCCAGCAGCCTATCTACAGGCCGTGGCTCCTACAATGAGCAGTTCTTC
CASSLSTGRGSYNEQFF
>TRBJ2-4|.|many|TRBV27
TGTGCCAGCAGCCCGGTCCTAGCCAAAAACATTCAGTACTTC
CASSPVLAKNIQYF
>TRBJ2-2|.|.|TRBV7-7
TGTGCTAGCAGCGAATCGGCGAGGCTAGTTGGCGGGGAGCTGTTTTTT
CASSESARLVGGELFF
>TRBJ2-1|.|many|TRBV5-5
TGTGCCAGCAGCTTACAGCCCTACAATGAGCAGTTCTTC
CASSLQPYNEQFF
>TRBJ2-7|TRBD2|.|TRBV6-5
TGTGCCAGCAGTTTGGGGGGAGGGCCTAGTTACGAGCAGTACTTC
CASSLGGGPSYEQYF
>TRBJ2-3|.|.|TRBV11-2
TGTGCCAGCAGCTTAGTTAGATGGAGCACAGATACGCAGTATTTT
CASSLVRWSTDTQYF
>TRBJ2-1|TRBD1|.|TRBV4-2
TGTGCCAGCAGCCTCACTCAATACAGGGGTCTGAGCTCCTACAATGAGCAGTTCTTC
CASSLTQYRGLSSYNEQFF
>TRBJ2-3|.|.|TRBV5-1
TGCGCCAGCAGCCACGAGTTAGGGGGGCGTTTGTTTAGGGATACGCAGTATTTT
CASSHELGGRLFRDTQYF
>TRBJ2-1|.|few|TRBV10-3
TGTGCCATCAGTGAGTCTCGTAGAGAAACTTATGGGTTCTTC
CAISESRRETYGFF
>TRBJ2-2|TRBD1|few|TRBV11-2
TGTGCCAGCAGCTTGGACAGGGTTCCCGGGGAGCTGTTTTTT
CASSLDRVPGELFF
>TRBJ2-7|.|few|TRBV20-1
TGCAGTGCCGCTATTTACTACGAGCAGTACTTC
CSAAIYYEQYF
>TRBJ2-1|TRBD2|few|TRBV7-9
TGTGCCAGCAGCGGAAACATGCTAGCGGGGGTATACAATGAGCAGTTCTTC
CASSGNMLAGVYNEQFF
>TRBJ2-3|TRBD2|.|TRBV20-1
TGCAGTGCCCTGTCTTTTGACAGGGTGGTAGCGGGAGCAACAGATACGCAGTATTTT
CSALSFDRVVAGATDTQYF
>TRBJ2-3|.|few|TRBV14
TGTGCCAGCAGCCAGAGGGTATTCGGCACAGATACGCAGTATTTT
CASSQRVFGTDTQYF
>TRBJ1-1|.|.|TRBV20-1
TGCAGCTCCGGGGTACCCTTAAACACTGAAGCTTTCTTT
CSSGVPLNTEAFF
>TRBJ2-1|.|.|TRBV20-1
TGCAGCACACTCTTTCCGGACGCCGCCCCTAATGAGCAGTTCTTC
CSTLFPDAAPNEQFF
>TRBJ2-1|TRBD1|few|TRBV12-3/TRBV12-4
TGTGCCAGCAGCCGAGGGACAGGGGGCTTCGATGAGCAGTTCTTC
CASSRGTGGFDEQFF
>TRBJ2-5|TRBD1|.|TRBV29-1
TGCAGCGTCGTGGGGACAGACGGAGAGACCCAGTACTTC
CSVVGTDGETQYF
>TRBJ2-7|.|few|TRBV12-3/TRBV12-4
TGTGCCAGCAGTTTCGCCGGACCAAACTACGAGCAGTACTTC
CASSFAGPNYEQYF
>TRBJ2-5|.|.|TRBV5-1
TGCGCCAGCAGCCCCGCGGGGCAGGGCTCAGGGGAGACCCAGTACTTC
CASSPAGQGSGETQYF
>TRBJ1-1|TRBD1|few|TRBV6-1
TGTGCCAGCACCGGTGACAGGGGGTTAGCTGAAGCTTTCTTT
CASTGDRGLAEAFF
>TRBJ1-1|.|.|TRBV12-3/TRBV12-4
TGTGCCAGCAGTCTTGACAGCCGAGCTTTCTTT
CASSLDSRAFF
>TRBJ2-4|TRBD1|.|TRBV5-1
TGCGCCAGCAGCCTCGGGGGACAGGTAAACATTCAGTACTTC
CASSLGGQVNIQYF
>TRBJ1-2|TRBD1|.|TRBV9
TGTGCCAGCAGCGCCGGACAGGGAGTCTCCTATGGCTACACCTTC
CASSAGQGVSYGYTF
>TRBJ2-1|.|few|TRBV11-2
TGTGCCAGCAGCCCCTCAGGTGTGGGCAATGAGCAGTTCTTC
CASSPSGVGNEQFF
>TRBJ1-1|TRBD1|.|TRBV5-1
TGCGCCAGCAGCCTTAACCCAGGGGGCAGTGAAGCTTTCTTT
CASSLNPGGSEAFF
>TRBJ2-5|.|.|TRBV29-1
TGCAGCGTTGAAATGACAGGCTTTCAAGAGACCCAGTACTTC
CSVEMTGFQETQYF
>TRBJ2-1|.|.|TRBV12-3/TRBV12-4
TGTGCCAGCAGTTTAGCGGGCAGCGAGGAGCAGTTCTTC
CASSLAGSEEQFF
>TRBJ2-2|.|few|TRBV29-1
TGCAGCGTTTCCAGGGGCACGAACACCGGGGAGCTGTTTTTT
CSVSRGTNTGELFF
>TRBJ1-6|TRBD1|few|TRBV11-2
TGTGCCAGCAGCTTAGAAGGTGACAGGGGTTATTCACCCCTCCACTTT
CASSLEGDRGYSPLHF
>TRBJ2-7|.|.|TRBV9
TGTGCCAGCAGCGTAGAAACAGGACCTTACGAGCAGTACTTC
CASSVETGPYEQYF
>TRBJ2-4|.|few|TRBV29-1
TGCAGCGTTTGGGAAAACATTCAGTACTTC
CSVWENIQYF
>TRBJ2-7|.|.|TRBV6-5
TGTGCCAGCAGTTACACGATAGGGCCAACCTACGAGCAGTACTTC
CASSYTIGPTYEQYF
>TRBJ2-7|.|.|TRBV7-2
TGTGCCAGCAGCTTAGACAGGGCCGAGCAGTACTTC
CASSLDRAEQYF
>TRBJ1-5|.|.|TRBV10-3
TGTGCCATCAGTGAGGGGCAGTTCAATCAGCCCCAGCATTTT
CAISEGQFNQPQHF
>TRBJ2-7|TRBD1|.|TRBV5-1
TGCGCCAGCAGCTTTTGGGACAGGGACTCCTACGAGCAGTACTTC
CASSFWDRDSYEQYF
>TRBJ2-7|TRBD2|.|TRBV29-1
TGCAGCGTTGCCCACTCCGGGGGGGAGCAGTACTTC
CSVAHSGGEQYF
>TRBJ2-5|TRBD2|few|TRBV10-3
TGTGCCATCAGTGAGAGGACTAGCGGGCGTCCCCAAGAGACCCAGTACTTC
CAISERTSGRPQETQYF
>TRBJ1-6|TRBD1|.|TRBV4-3
TGCGCCAGCAGCCAAACCGGACAGGGTAATTCACCCCTCCACTTT
CASSQTGQGNSPLHF
>TRBJ2-1|.|.|TRBV24-1
TGTGCCACCAGCAGGGCTTTTGACAATGAGCAGTTCTTC
CATSRAFDNEQFF
>TRBJ1-5|TRBD1|.|TRBV3-1
TGTGCCAGCAGCCAAGGGACAGGGCCCAGTCAGCCCCAGCATTTT
CASSQGTGPSQPQHF
>TRBJ2-1|TRBD2|.|TRBV20-1
TGCAGTGCTAGGACCGGGACTAGCGGGAGAGAGCAGTTCTTC
CSARTGTSGREQFF